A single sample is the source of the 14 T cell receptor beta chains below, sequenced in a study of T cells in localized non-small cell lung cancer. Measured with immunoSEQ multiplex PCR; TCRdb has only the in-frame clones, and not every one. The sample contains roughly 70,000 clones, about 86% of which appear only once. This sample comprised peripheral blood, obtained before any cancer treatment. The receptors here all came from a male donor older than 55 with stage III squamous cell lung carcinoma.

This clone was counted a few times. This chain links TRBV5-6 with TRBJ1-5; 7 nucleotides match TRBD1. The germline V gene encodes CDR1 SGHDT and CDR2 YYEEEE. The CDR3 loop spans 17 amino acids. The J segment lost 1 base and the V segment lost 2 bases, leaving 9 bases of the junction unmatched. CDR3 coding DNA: TGTGCCAGCAGCTTATCTAAGGGGGCAGGGAGCAATCAGCCCCAGCATTTT. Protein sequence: CASSLSKGAGSNQPQHF.

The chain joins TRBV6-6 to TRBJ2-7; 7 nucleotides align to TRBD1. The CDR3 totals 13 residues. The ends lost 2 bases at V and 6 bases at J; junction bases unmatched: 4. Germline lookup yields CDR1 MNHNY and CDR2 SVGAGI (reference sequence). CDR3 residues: CASSYAAGGEQYF. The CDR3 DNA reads TGTGCCAGCAGTTACGCGGCAGGGGGCGAGCAGTACTTC.

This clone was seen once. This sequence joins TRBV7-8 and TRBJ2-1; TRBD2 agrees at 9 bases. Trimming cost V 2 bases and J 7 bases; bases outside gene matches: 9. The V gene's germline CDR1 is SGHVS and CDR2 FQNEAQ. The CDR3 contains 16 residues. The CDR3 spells CASSLPGLAAGNEQFF. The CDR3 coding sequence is TGTGCCAGCAGCTTACCGGGACTAGCAGCGGGGAATGAGCAGTTCTTC.

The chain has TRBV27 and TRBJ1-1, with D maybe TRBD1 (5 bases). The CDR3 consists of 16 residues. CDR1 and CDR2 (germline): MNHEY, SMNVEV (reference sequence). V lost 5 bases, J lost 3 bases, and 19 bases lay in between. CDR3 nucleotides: TGTGCCAGCAGTCCCCGTGGGGGGGTTGGGGACACTGAAGCTTTCTTT. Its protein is CASSPRGGVGDTEAFF.

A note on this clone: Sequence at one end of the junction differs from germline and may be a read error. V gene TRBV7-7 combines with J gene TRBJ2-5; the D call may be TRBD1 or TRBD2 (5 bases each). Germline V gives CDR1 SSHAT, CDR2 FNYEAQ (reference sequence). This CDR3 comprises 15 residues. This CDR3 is CASSLETAAGETQYF. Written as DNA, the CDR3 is TGTGCTAGCAGCTTAGAGACAGCGGCCGGGGAGACCCAGTACTTC. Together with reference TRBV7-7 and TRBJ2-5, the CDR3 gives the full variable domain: GAGVSQSPRYKVTKRGQDVTLRCDPISSHATLYWYQQALGQGPEFLTYFNYEAQPDKSGLPSDRFSAERPEGSISTLTIQRTEQRDSAMYRCASSLETAAGETQYFGPGTRLLVL.

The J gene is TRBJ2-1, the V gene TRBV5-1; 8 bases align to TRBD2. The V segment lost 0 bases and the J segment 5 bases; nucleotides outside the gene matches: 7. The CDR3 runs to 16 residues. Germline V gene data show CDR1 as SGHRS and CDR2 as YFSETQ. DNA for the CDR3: TGCGCCAGCAGCTTGGTTGCGGGGGGACCCAACAATGAGCAGTTCTTC. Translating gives CASSLVAGGPNNEQFF.

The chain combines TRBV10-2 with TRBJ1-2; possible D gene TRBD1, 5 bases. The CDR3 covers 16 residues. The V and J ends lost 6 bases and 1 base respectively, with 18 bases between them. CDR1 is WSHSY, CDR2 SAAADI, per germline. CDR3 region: CASSPLGGYRNYGYTF. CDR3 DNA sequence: TGCGCCAGCAGCCCCCTGGGGGGTTACCGTAACTATGGCTACACCTTC.

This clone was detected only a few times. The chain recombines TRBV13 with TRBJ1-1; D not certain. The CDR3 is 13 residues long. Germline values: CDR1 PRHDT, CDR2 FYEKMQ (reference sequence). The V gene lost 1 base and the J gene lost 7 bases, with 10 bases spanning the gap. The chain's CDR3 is CASSLESGFEAFF. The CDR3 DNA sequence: TGTGCCAGCAGCTTAGAAAGCGGGTTTGAAGCTTTCTTT.

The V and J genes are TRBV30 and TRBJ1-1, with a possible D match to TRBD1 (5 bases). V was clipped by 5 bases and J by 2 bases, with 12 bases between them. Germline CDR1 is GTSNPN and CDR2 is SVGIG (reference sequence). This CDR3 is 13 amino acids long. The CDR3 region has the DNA TGTGCCTGGGCCCTTCAGGGTAACACTGAAGCTTTCTTT. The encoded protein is CAWALQGNTEAFF.

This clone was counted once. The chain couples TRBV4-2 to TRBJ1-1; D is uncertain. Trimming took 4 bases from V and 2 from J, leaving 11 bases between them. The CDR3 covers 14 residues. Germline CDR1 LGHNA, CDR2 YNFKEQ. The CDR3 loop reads CASSPHTENTEAFF. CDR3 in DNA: TGTGCCAGCAGCCCCCACACGGAAAACACTGAAGCTTTCTTT.

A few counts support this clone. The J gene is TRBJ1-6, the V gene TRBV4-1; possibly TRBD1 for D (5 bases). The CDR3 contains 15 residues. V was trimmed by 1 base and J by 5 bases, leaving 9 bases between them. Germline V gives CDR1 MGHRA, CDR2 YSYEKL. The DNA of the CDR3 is TGCGCCAGCAGCCAAGCGGGGGGGGATAATTCACCCCTCCACTTT. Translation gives CASSQAGGDNSPLHF.

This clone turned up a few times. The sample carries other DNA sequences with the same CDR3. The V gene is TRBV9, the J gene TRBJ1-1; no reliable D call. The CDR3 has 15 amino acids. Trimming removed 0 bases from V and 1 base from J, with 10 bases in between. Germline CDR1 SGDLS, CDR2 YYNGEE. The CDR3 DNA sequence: TGTGCCAGCAGCGTAGGCAGCCTGGGGAACACTGAAGCTTTCTTT. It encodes CASSVGSLGNTEAFF.

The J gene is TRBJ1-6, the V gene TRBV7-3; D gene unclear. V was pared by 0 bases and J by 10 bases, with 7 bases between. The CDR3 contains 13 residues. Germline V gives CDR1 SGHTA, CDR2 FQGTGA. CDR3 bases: TGTGCCAGCAGCTTAACGAAGACATCACCCCTCCACTTT. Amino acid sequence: CASSLTKTSPLHF.

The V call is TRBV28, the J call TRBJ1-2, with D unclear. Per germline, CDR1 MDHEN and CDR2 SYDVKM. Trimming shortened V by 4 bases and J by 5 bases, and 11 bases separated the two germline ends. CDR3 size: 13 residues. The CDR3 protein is CASSSTFGYGYTF. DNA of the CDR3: TGTGCCAGCAGTTCAACATTTGGTTATGGCTACACCTTC.